What follows describes a single T cell receptor beta chain. This entry belongs to a study of blood T cell repertoires in COVID-19. In the study overall: There were acute and convalescent COVID-19 samples, and they came from the United States, Italy and Spain. From T cells, B-cell-depleted T cells, or PBMCs came the material, which was cDNA or gDNA.

Per the original data handling: Reference gene primer amplification gave estimated nucleated cell counts. Some clones are missing from TCRdb's copy, which holds only in-frame ones; the method was immunoSEQ multiplex PCR. The D gene and trimming were derived from the DNA, and the V and J assignments and clone size from that table. The sample has under 130,000 clones, approximately 81% seen once. The CDR3 length is 15 residues. From germline, CDR1 is SGHTA and CDR2 FQGNSA. The V end was cut by 2 bases, the J end by 0 bases, with 5 bases between. The receptor was isolated from a man older than 75 with acute or convalescent COVID-19. V gene TRBV7-2 combines with J gene TRBJ2-6; D call uncertain. Sequencing was performed on peripheral blood. CDR3 amino acids: CASSLSVSGANVLTF. The CDR3 DNA reads TGTGCCAGCAGCTTATCAGTCTCTGGGGCCAACGTCCTGACTTTC. The full variable domain, completed using reference TRBV7-2 and TRBJ2-6, is GAGVSQSPSNKVTEKGKDVELRCDPISGHTALYWYRQSLGQGLEFLIYFQGNSAPDKSGLPSDRFSAERTGGSVSTLTIQRTQQEDSAVYLCASSLSVSGANVLTFGAGSRLTVL.